The 29 T cell receptor beta chains below all came from one sample that was sequenced in a study of T cells in Graves' hyperthyroidism and ophthalmopathy. Amplification of TCR beta CDR3 regions was performed using RNA transcripts as template. First-round RT-PCR targeting the TCR CDR3 was performed with the HTBI primer set. TCRdb re-called the multiplex PCR reads through MiXCR, storing one row per CDR3 protein. The table lists about 280,000 distinct CDR3 sequences, less than 30% of them singletons. Material: blood. The receptors were sampled from a man between 35 and 55 years old with Graves' hyperthyroidism that later progressed to Graves' ophthalmopathy.

CDR3 bases: TGTGCCAGCAGTTCAAGCGGAGACTCACAAGAGACCCAGTACTTC. The encoded protein is CASSSSGDSQETQYF. The chain carries TRBV12-3 or TRBV12-4 and TRBJ2-5, with D possibly matching TRBD2 (5 bases). The V gene lost 4 bases and the J gene lost 2 bases, with 14 bases spanning the gap. This CDR3 region has 15 residues.

This clonotype was detected ten times or more. CDR3 in DNA: TGTGCCAGCAGTTCTTACAGGGGAGCCTCTGGGGCCAACGTCCTGACTTTC. It is translated as CASSSYRGASGANVLTF. This rearrangement joins TRBV4-2 to TRBJ2-6; 7 positions match TRBD1. Germline CDR1 LGHNA, CDR2 YNFKEQ. This CDR3 comprises 17 residues. V shed 6 bases, J shed 0 bases, and the junction held 8 bases outside the gene matches.

About this clonotype itself: A much more abundant neighbour one base away suggests this may be a read error. The rearrangement uses TRBV30 and TRBJ1-5; possibly TRBD1 for D (5 bases). V was shortened by 3 bases and J by 4 bases, with 25 bases between the two germline ends. The CDR3 is 18 amino acids. Germline-derived CDR1 and CDR2 are GTSNPN and SVGIG (reference sequence). CDR3 nucleotides: TGTGCCTGGAGAAAATGGGGGGGGGGAGAGCCCTCTAATCAGCCCCAGCATTTT. It is translated as CAWRKWGGGEPSNQPQHF.

The chain recombines TRBV5-6 with TRBJ2-7; D is possibly TRBD1 or TRBD2 (6 bases each). Germline CDR1 and CDR2: SGHDT and YYEEEE. Deletions cut 3 bases from V and 0 bases from J, with 16 bases between. This CDR3 has 16 residues. The CDR3 here is CASSSLGGRASYEQYF. CDR3 in DNA: TGTGCCAGCAGCTCGCTGGGGGGCAGGGCCTCCTACGAGCAGTACTTC. Looking up the rest from reference TRBV5-6 and TRBJ2-7 gives the full variable domain: DAGVTQSPTHLIKTRGQQVTLRCSPKSGHDTVSWYQQALGQGPQFIFQYYEEEERQRGNFPDRFSGHQFPNYSSELNVNALLLGDSALYLCASSSLGGRASYEQYFGPGTRLTVT.

The chain uses TRBV6-1 and TRBJ1-1, with 9 bases identical to TRBD1. CDR3 length: 17 amino acids. The germline V gene encodes CDR1 MNHNS and CDR2 SASEGT. V trimming: 6 bases; J trimming: 0 bases; junction bases outside the gene matches: 11. CDR3 loop: CASSGAGTGRLNTEAFF. The CDR3 bases are TGTGCCAGCAGCGGGGCCGGGACAGGGCGCTTGAACACTGAAGCTTTCTTT.

This clonotype showed up many times. The chain is built from TRBV12-3 or TRBV12-4 and TRBJ1-5; 7 bases fit TRBD1. The CDR3 spans 17 residues. V dropped 4 bases and J dropped 2; count of bases not matched to a gene: 11. The CDR3 sequence is CASSSLPRQGGNQPQHF. DNA for the CDR3: TGTGCCAGCAGTTCCCTCCCCCGACAGGGCGGCAATCAGCCCCAGCATTTT.

This clonotype was seen ten or more times. The chain couples TRBV6-5 to TRBJ1-5; a possible D gene is TRBD1 (5 bases). V shed 8 bases and J shed 4 bases, with 9 bases lying between them. The CDR3 totals 12 residues. Germline CDR1 is MNHEY and CDR2 is SVGAGI. In DNA, the CDR3 is TGTGCCAGCGCGACAGCTAATCAGCCCCAGCATTTT. Translation gives CASATANQPQHF.

The CDR3 nucleotides are TGTGCCAGCAGCTTAGAAAGGGGCCGAACATACGAGCAGTACTTC. As protein: CASSLERGRTYEQYF. The chain recombines TRBV11-1 with TRBJ2-7, with D tentatively TRBD1 (5 bases). The CDR3 has 15 residues. Per germline, CDR1 SGHAT and CDR2 FQDESV (reference sequence). The V end lost 1 base, the J end lost 4 bases, and 14 bases lay between the germline ends.

This clonotype appeared many times. The CDR3 reads CASSQPTGPKQRNTIYF. The CDR3 DNA sequence: TGTGCCAGCAGCCAACCTACAGGACCCAAACAACGAAACACCATATATTTT. The chain joins TRBV4-2 to TRBJ1-3, with a possible D match to TRBD1 (5 bases). CDR3 length: 17 residues. The ends were cut back, 2 bases at V and 5 bases at J, with 19 bases in the middle. Per the germline V gene, CDR1 is LGHNA and CDR2 is YNFKEQ.

V and J are TRBV28 and TRBJ2-7; TRBD2 matches at 10 bases. After removal of 2 bases from V and 2 bases from J, the junction contained 12 bases not matched to a gene. Germline CDR1 is MDHEN and CDR2 is SYDVKM. The CDR3 consists of 18 residues. This CDR3 reads CASSLSFRSSGRTYEQYF. CDR3 DNA: TGTGCCAGCAGTTTAAGCTTCCGATCTAGCGGGAGAACCTACGAGCAGTACTTC.

This chain connects TRBV15 to TRBJ2-7, with 10 nucleotides matching TRBD2. This CDR3 has 13 residues. V shed 7 bases and J 1 base; nucleotides not matched to a gene: 1. Germline CDR1 LNHNV, CDR2 YYDKDF (reference sequence). CDR3 region: CATTSGGSYEQYF. The CDR3 nucleotides are TGTGCCACCACTAGCGGGGGTTCCTACGAGCAGTACTTC.

This clonotype was counted at least ten times. The chain combines TRBV14 with TRBJ2-7; TRBD1 agrees at 8 bases. There are 15 residues in the CDR3. V dropped 3 bases and J dropped 4; count of bases not matched to a gene: 8. Germline V gene lookup returns CDR1 SGHDN and CDR2 FVKESK. The CDR3 loop is CASSHRLGTGYEQYF. DNA of the CDR3: TGTGCCAGCAGCCACCGACTCGGGACAGGTTACGAGCAGTACTTC.

This clonotype was found many times. V gene TRBV27 combines with J gene TRBJ1-5, with D hard to call. Between the trimmed V and J ends, which lost 4 bases and 4 bases, there was a span of 26 bases. Germline CDR1 reads MNHEY; CDR2 reads SMNVEV (reference sequence). CDR3 length: 19 amino acids. The CDR3 loop is CASSSQDILISGLNQPQHF. The CDR3 nucleotides read TGTGCCAGCAGTTCTCAGGATATCCTTATATCGGGATTAAATCAGCCCCAGCATTTT.

This clonotype has ten or more counts. The chain carries TRBV19 and TRBJ1-2; D not resolved. From germline, CDR1 is LNHDA and CDR2 SQIVND (reference sequence). The length of the CDR3 is 12 residues. V lost 0 bases to trimming and J lost 8 bases, with 7 bases between them. For the CDR3, the DNA is TGTGCCAGTAGTATAGATACGCTCGGCTACACCTTC. Amino acids: CASSIDTLGYTF.

CDR3 sequence reads: CSARRADGYTF. CDR3 in DNA: TGCAGTGCTAGGCGGGCTGATGGCTACACCTTC. V is TRBV20-1 and J is TRBJ1-2, with D hard to call. The V and J ends lost 3 bases and 6 bases respectively, with 8 bases between them. The CDR3 length is 11 residues. Germline V lookup: CDR1 DFQATT, CDR2 SNEGSKA (reference sequence).

This clonotype occurred many times. The rearrangement joins TRBV12-3 or TRBV12-4 to TRBJ2-3; maybe TRBD1 (5 bases). V lost 3 bases, J lost 0 bases, and 13 bases lay in between. The CDR3 extends over 16 amino acids. The CDR3 DNA reads as TGTGCCAGCAGTTTTCTGCGGACACCTAGCACAGATACGCAGTATTTT. Protein sequence: CASSFLRTPSTDTQYF.

This clonotype came up many times. V usage is TRBV12-5 and J usage is TRBJ2-5; 12 nucleotides align to TRBD2. This CDR3 contains 16 residues. Trimming cost V 6 bases and J 3 bases; bases outside gene matches: 8. The V gene's germline CDR1 is LGHNT and CDR2 FRNRAP. The CDR3 protein is CASGRGLAGREETQYF. The CDR3 nucleotides read TGTGCTAGTGGCAGAGGACTAGCGGGAAGGGAAGAGACCCAGTACTTC. Drawing the rest from reference TRBV12-5 and TRBJ2-5, the complete variable domain is DARVTQTPRHKVTEMGQEVTMRCQPILGHNTVFWYRQTMMQGLELLAYFRNRAPLDDSGMPKDRFSAEMPDATLATLKIQPSEPRDSAVYFCASGRGLAGREETQYFGPGTRLLVL.

This clonotype was seen many times. Written as DNA, the CDR3 is TGTGCCAGTAGTATCGGCGGCCCTAACTATGGCTACACCTTC. Residues: CASSIGGPNYGYTF. The chain employs TRBV19 and TRBJ1-2; no reliable D call. The ends were cut back, 3 bases at V and 0 bases at J, with 8 bases in the middle. The CDR3 contains 14 residues. Germline V gene data show CDR1 as LNHDA and CDR2 as SQIVND (reference sequence).

This clonotype was seen more than once but under ten times. This chain joins TRBV6-2 or TRBV6-3 and TRBJ2-7, with unresolved D. There are 17 residues in the CDR3. V lost 0 bases to trimming and J lost 7 bases, with 22 bases between them. Looked up from germline, CDR1 is MNHEY and CDR2 is SVGEGT. This CDR3 is CASSYSANRADHGEQYF. Written as DNA, the CDR3 is TGTGCCAGCAGTTACTCGGCAAACCGGGCGGATCACGGTGAGCAGTACTTC.

This clonotype was seen many times. The chain has TRBV18 and TRBJ1-1; D remains ambiguous. This CDR3 contains 15 residues. CDR1 is KGHSH and CDR2 is LQKENI in the germline V gene. Trimming took off 3 bases at V and 1 base at J, with 12 bases between the two ends. The CDR3: CASSPWAPENTEAFF. CDR3 DNA: TGTGCCAGCTCACCTTGGGCACCGGAGAACACTGAAGCTTTCTTT.

In its sample, this clonotype was seen many times. V is TRBV20-1 and J is TRBJ2-7, with 7 bases aligning to TRBD2. The junction had 5 bases not matched to a gene; V was cut back by 3 bases and J by 0 bases. Germline values: CDR1 DFQATT, CDR2 SNEGSKA (reference sequence). The CDR3 is 14 residues long. The CDR3 reads CSASSPSGSYEQYF. The CDR3 region has the DNA TGCAGTGCTAGTAGCCCTAGCGGCTCCTACGAGCAGTACTTC.

The gene calls are TRBV20-1 and TRBJ2-5, with D perhaps assigned TRBD1 or TRBD2 (5 bases each). Germline lookup yields CDR1 DFQATT and CDR2 SNEGSKA (reference sequence). The V end lost 6 bases, the J end lost 2 bases, and 13 bases lay between the germline ends. The CDR3 contains 13 residues. CDR3: CSADLRGQETQYF. The DNA of the CDR3 is TGCAGTGCCGATTTGAGGGGACAAGAGACCCAGTACTTC.

This clonotype was counted many times. The V and J genes are TRBV27 and TRBJ1-2; D possibly corresponds to TRBD1 (5 bases). Germline-derived CDR1 and CDR2 are MNHEY and SMNVEV (reference sequence). V was clipped by 10 bases and J by 4 bases, with 10 bases between them. The CDR3 totals 11 residues. The CDR3 sequence is CATRAFYGYTF. The CDR3 DNA reads as TGTGCCACCAGGGCCTTCTATGGCTACACCTTC.

This clonotype came up many times. This CDR3 reads CASSRMATGRETQYF. CDR3 coding DNA: TGTGCCAGCAGCCGCATGGCGACAGGGCGAGAGACCCAGTACTTC. V is TRBV11-2 and J is TRBJ2-5; 7 bases agree with TRBD1. The CDR3 covers 15 residues. In germline, CDR1 is SGHAT, CDR2 FQNNGV. V lost 5 bases to trimming and J lost 4 bases; unmatched junction nucleotides: 10.

The sample holds many counts of this clonotype. The rearrangement uses TRBV6-5 and TRBJ2-5; maybe TRBD2 (6 bases). V lost 2 bases and J lost 2, with 9 bases in between. Germline loops: CDR1 MNHEY, CDR2 SVGAGI. The CDR3 length is 14 residues. Written as DNA, the CDR3 is TGTGCCAGCAGTTACCGTAGCGGTCAAGAGACCCAGTACTTC. Translated: CASSYRSGQETQYF.

This chain connects TRBV7-2 to TRBJ2-7, with unresolved D. Germline V gives CDR1 SGHTA, CDR2 FQGNSA. The CDR3 has 12 residues. V lost 3 bases to trimming and J lost 3 bases, with 6 bases between them. The CDR3, as DNA: TGTGCCAGCAGCTTCGCGAACTACGAGCAGTACTTC. The encoded protein is CASSFANYEQYF.

This clonotype showed up many times. The V gene is TRBV10-1, the J gene TRBJ1-2; the D is unclear. The ends were cut back, 3 bases at V and 7 bases at J, with 15 bases in the middle. CDR1 WNHNN and CDR2 SYGVQD come from the germline V gene (reference sequence). This CDR3 contains 14 residues. The CDR3 region is CASSDVPRFGGYTF. The CDR3, as DNA: TGCGCCAGCAGTGATGTCCCCAGGTTTGGTGGCTACACCTTC.

This clonotype was seen at least ten times. V usage is TRBV2 and J usage is TRBJ1-1; 7 positions match TRBD1. CDR3 length equals 12 residues. V shed 11 bases, J shed 1 base, and the junction held 4 bases outside the gene matches. Germline lookup yields CDR1 SNHLY and CDR2 FYNNEI. The CDR3 reads CAGGQENTEAFF. Written as DNA, the CDR3 is TGTGCCGGCGGACAGGAGAACACTGAAGCTTTCTTT. Full variable domain (outside the CDR3, taken from reference TRBV2 and TRBJ1-1): EPEVTQTPSHQVTQMGQEVILRCVPISNHLYFYWYRQILGQKVEFLVSFYNNEISEKSEIFDDQFSVERPDGSNFTLKIRSTKLEDSAMYFCAGGQENTEAFFGQGTRLTVV.

This clonotype was seen repeatedly, ten times or more. The chain joins TRBV2 to TRBJ2-7; D remains ambiguous. The CDR3 consists of 12 residues. CDR1 and CDR2 from the germline V gene are SNHLY and FYNNEI. With 6 bases removed from V and 4 bases from J, the gap between germline ends came to 10 bases. CDR3 loop: CASREQEYEQYF. The CDR3 DNA reads TGTGCCAGCAGGGAGCAGGAATACGAGCAGTACTTC.